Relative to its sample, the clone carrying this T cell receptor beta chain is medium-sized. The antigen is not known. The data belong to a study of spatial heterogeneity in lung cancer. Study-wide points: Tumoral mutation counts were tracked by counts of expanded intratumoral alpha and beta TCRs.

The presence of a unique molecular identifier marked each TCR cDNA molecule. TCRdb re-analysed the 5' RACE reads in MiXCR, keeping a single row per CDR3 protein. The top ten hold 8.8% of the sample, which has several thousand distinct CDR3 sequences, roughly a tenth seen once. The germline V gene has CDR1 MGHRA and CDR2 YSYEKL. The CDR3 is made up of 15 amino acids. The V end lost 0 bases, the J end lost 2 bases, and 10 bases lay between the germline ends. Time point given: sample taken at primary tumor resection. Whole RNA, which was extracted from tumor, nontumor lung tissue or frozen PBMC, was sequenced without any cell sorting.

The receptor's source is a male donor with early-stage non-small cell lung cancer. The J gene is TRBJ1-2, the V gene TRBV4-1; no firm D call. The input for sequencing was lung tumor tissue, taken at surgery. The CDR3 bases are TGCGCCAGCAGCCAAGATCGGGAAGGGAACTATGGCTACACCTTC. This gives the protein CASSQDREGNYGYTF.